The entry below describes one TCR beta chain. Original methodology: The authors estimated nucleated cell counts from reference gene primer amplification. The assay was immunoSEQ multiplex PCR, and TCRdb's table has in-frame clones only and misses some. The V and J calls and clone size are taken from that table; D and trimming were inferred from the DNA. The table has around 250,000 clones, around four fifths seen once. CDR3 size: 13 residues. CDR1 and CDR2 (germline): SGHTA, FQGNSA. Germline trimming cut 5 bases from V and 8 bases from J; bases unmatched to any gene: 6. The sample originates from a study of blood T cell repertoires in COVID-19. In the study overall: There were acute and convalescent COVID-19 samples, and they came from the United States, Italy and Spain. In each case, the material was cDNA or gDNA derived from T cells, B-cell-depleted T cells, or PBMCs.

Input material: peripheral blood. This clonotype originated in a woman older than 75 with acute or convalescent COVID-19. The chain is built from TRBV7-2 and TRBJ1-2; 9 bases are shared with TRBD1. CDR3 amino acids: CASSDRGGYGYTF. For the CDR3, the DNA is TGTGCCAGCAGCGACAGGGGGGGTTACGGCTACACCTTC. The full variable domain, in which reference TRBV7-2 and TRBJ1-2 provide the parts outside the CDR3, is GAGVSQSPSNKVTEKGKDVELRCDPISGHTALYWYRQSLGQGLEFLIYFQGNSAPDKSGLPSDRFSAERTGGSVSTLTIQRTQQEDSAVYLCASSDRGGYGYTFGSGTRLTVV.